These T cell receptor beta chains were read from a single sample in a study of T cells in Graves' hyperthyroidism and ophthalmopathy. TCRdb processed the multiplex PCR reads anew with MiXCR; each CDR3 protein has one entry. Here the sample spans roughly 500,000 distinct CDR3 sequences, roughly 23% being singletons. Sequencing was done on a sample of blood. All receptors derive from a woman in her seventies with Graves' ophthalmopathy. Both conserved end residues are part of each CDR3. The D gene is left open where the match is weak. A row's size may be missing; if present it is once, few, many or a size class.

d_call: TRBD2; clone_size: many; j_call: TRBJ2-1; v_call: TRBV28; cdr3_aa: CASSPPAGGGYNEQFF; cdr3_nt: TGTGCCAGCAGTCCGCCGGCGGGAGGTGGGTACAATGAGCAGTTCTTC
d_call: -; clone_size: -; j_call: TRBJ2-1; v_call: TRBV20-1; cdr3_aa: CSARTRDWVAYNEQFF; cdr3_nt: TGCAGTGCTAGAACCCGGGACTGGGTGGCCTACAATGAGCAGTTCTTC
d_call: -; clone_size: -; j_call: TRBJ2-5; v_call: TRBV6-1; cdr3_aa: CASSYPETQYF; cdr3_nt: TGTGCCAGCAGTTATCCGGAGACCCAGTACTTC
d_call: -; clone_size: -; j_call: TRBJ1-1; v_call: TRBV3-1; cdr3_aa: CASSQDWQGKNTEAFF; cdr3_nt: TGTGCCAGCAGCCAAGATTGGCAGGGGAAGAACACTGAAGCTTTCTTT
d_call: TRBD2; clone_size: -; j_call: TRBJ2-7; v_call: TRBV29-1; cdr3_aa: CSATALAGSEQYF; cdr3_nt: TGCAGCGCCACAGCCCTAGCGGGCAGCGAGCAGTACTTC
d_call: TRBD2; clone_size: -; j_call: TRBJ2-7; v_call: TRBV10-2; cdr3_aa: CASSEAGTSGSEQYF; cdr3_nt: TGCGCCAGCAGTGAGGCGGGGACTAGCGGGAGTGAGCAGTACTTC
d_call: TRBD1; clone_size: -; j_call: TRBJ1-2; v_call: TRBV30; cdr3_aa: CAWSHRGFRGDYGYTF; cdr3_nt: TGTGCCTGGAGTCACAGGGGTTTCCGTGGGGACTATGGCTACACCTTC
d_call: TRBD2; clone_size: -; j_call: TRBJ2-1; v_call: TRBV9; cdr3_aa: CASSPRLAGGGSEQFF; cdr3_nt: TGTGCCAGCAGCCCGCGACTAGCGGGAGGGGGAAGTGAGCAGTTCTTC
d_call: TRBD1; clone_size: once; j_call: TRBJ2-7; v_call: TRBV7-9; cdr3_aa: CASSRDRGWSEQYF; cdr3_nt: TGTGCCAGCAGCCGTGACAGGGGATGGAGCGAGCAGTACTTC
d_call: TRBD1; clone_size: many; j_call: TRBJ2-5; v_call: TRBV15; cdr3_aa: CATSIRTGSVETQYF; cdr3_nt: TGTGCCACCAGCATACGGACAGGGTCAGTAGAGACCCAGTACTTC
d_call: -; clone_size: few; j_call: TRBJ1-5; v_call: TRBV24-1; cdr3_aa: CATSDQPGGHYSYQPQHF; cdr3_nt: TGTGCCACCAGTGACCAACCCGGGGGACACTACTCCTACCAGCCCCAGCATTTT
d_call: TRBD2; clone_size: -; j_call: TRBJ2-4; v_call: TRBV30; cdr3_aa: CAWSVLARGGNIQYF; cdr3_nt: TGTGCCTGGAGTGTACTAGCGAGGGGCGGGAACATTCAGTACTTC
d_call: -; clone_size: -; j_call: TRBJ1-2; v_call: TRBV30; cdr3_aa: CAWSGPGYGYTF; cdr3_nt: TGTGCCTGGAGTGGGCCAGGCTATGGCTACACCTTC
d_call: TRBD2; clone_size: few; j_call: TRBJ2-1; v_call: TRBV28; cdr3_aa: CASRPGLAGVNEQFF; cdr3_nt: TGTGCCAGCAGGCCCGGACTAGCGGGAGTCAATGAGCAGTTCTTC
d_call: -; clone_size: few; j_call: TRBJ1-4; v_call: TRBV6-1; cdr3_aa: CASTRRGSNEKLFF; cdr3_nt: TGTGCCAGCACAAGGCGAGGTAGTAATGAAAAACTGTTTTTT
d_call: -; clone_size: few; j_call: TRBJ2-1; v_call: TRBV29-1; cdr3_aa: CSVEVSRGNEQFF; cdr3_nt: TGCAGCGTTGAAGTCTCGCGGGGCAATGAGCAGTTCTTC
d_call: -; clone_size: -; j_call: TRBJ1-1; v_call: TRBV28; cdr3_aa: CASWTMGSEAFF; cdr3_nt: TGTGCCAGTTGGACAATGGGTTCTGAAGCTTTCTTT
d_call: -; clone_size: -; j_call: TRBJ2-5; v_call: TRBV24-1; cdr3_aa: CATSGGSSETQYF; cdr3_nt: TGTGCCACCAGTGGTGGGAGCTCGGAGACCCAGTACTTC
d_call: -; clone_size: many; j_call: TRBJ2-3; v_call: TRBV7-9; cdr3_aa: CASSFPPGAGRDTQYF; cdr3_nt: TGTGCCAGCAGCTTCCCCCCGGGCGCGGGACGGGATACGCAGTATTTT
d_call: -; clone_size: many; j_call: TRBJ2-5; v_call: TRBV18; cdr3_aa: CASSPGFGSETQYF; cdr3_nt: TGTGCCAGCTCACCCGGTTTCGGGAGCGAGACCCAGTACTTC
d_call: TRBD1; clone_size: many; j_call: TRBJ1-2; v_call: TRBV7-2; cdr3_aa: CASSFPIRTGGYGYTF; cdr3_nt: TGTGCCAGCAGCTTCCCAATCCGGACAGGGGGCTATGGCTACACCTTC
d_call: -; clone_size: -; j_call: TRBJ2-5; v_call: TRBV28; cdr3_aa: CASSSLRGKETQYF; cdr3_nt: TGTGCCAGCAGTTCCCTCAGGGGAAAAGAGACCCAGTACTTC
d_call: -; clone_size: many; j_call: TRBJ2-3; v_call: TRBV28; cdr3_aa: CASSLDLGGGDTQYF; cdr3_nt: TGTGCCAGCAGTTTAGATCTGGGTGGCGGAGATACGCAGTATTTT
d_call: TRBD2; clone_size: -; j_call: TRBJ2-7; v_call: TRBV7-2; cdr3_aa: CASSLEIQREVPYEQYF; cdr3_nt: TGTGCCAGCAGCTTAGAAATCCAGCGGGAGGTCCCCTACGAGCAGTACTTC
d_call: -; clone_size: few; j_call: TRBJ2-4; v_call: TRBV24-1; cdr3_aa: CATSDLAGLVKNIQYF; cdr3_nt: TGTGCCACCAGTGATTTGGCAGGGCTCGTCAAAAACATTCAGTACTTC
d_call: -; clone_size: -; j_call: TRBJ1-2; v_call: TRBV20-1; cdr3_aa: CSARAANYGYTF; cdr3_nt: TGCAGTGCTAGAGCAGCTAACTATGGCTACACCTTC
d_call: -; clone_size: few; j_call: TRBJ2-7; v_call: TRBV6-2/TRBV6-3; cdr3_aa: CASSYSVASPYEQYF; cdr3_nt: TGTGCCAGCAGTTACTCAGTAGCGTCTCCCTACGAGCAGTACTTC
d_call: -; clone_size: many; j_call: TRBJ2-1; v_call: TRBV11-2; cdr3_aa: CASSLAQGGSEQFF; cdr3_nt: TGTGCCAGCAGCCTCGCACAGGGAGGCAGTGAGCAGTTCTTC
d_call: -; clone_size: -; j_call: TRBJ1-2; v_call: TRBV6-1; cdr3_aa: CATDGDYGYTF; cdr3_nt: TGTGCCACCGATGGGGACTATGGCTACACCTTC
d_call: -; clone_size: few; j_call: TRBJ1-5; v_call: TRBV7-2; cdr3_aa: CASSLAWQGDQPQHF; cdr3_nt: TGTGCCAGCAGCTTAGCGTGGCAGGGTGACCAGCCCCAGCATTTT
d_call: -; clone_size: -; j_call: TRBJ1-5; v_call: TRBV6-1; cdr3_aa: CATSPVSNQPQHF; cdr3_nt: TGTGCCACCAGCCCTGTTAGCAATCAGCCCCAGCATTTT
d_call: -; clone_size: -; j_call: TRBJ1-3; v_call: TRBV4-2; cdr3_aa: CASSQANSGNTIYF; cdr3_nt: TGTGCCAGCAGCCAAGCGAACTCTGGAAACACCATATATTTT
d_call: -; clone_size: -; j_call: TRBJ2-7; v_call: TRBV18; cdr3_aa: CASSPRGDEQYF; cdr3_nt: TGTGCCAGCTCACCACGGGGGGACGAGCAGTACTTC